Below, 27 T cell receptor beta chains from the same sample are listed, as sequenced in a study of blood T cell repertoires in COVID-19 (dated by TCRdb to the early 2020s). Library preparation used the immunoSEQ multiplex PCR assay. TCRdb retrieved this table from immuneACCESS and kept in-frame rearrangements only. Not all clones are present; in checked studies, unresolved V genes account for under half, and no reason is known for the remainder. The sample table contains fewer than 500,000 clones; only one count was recorded for about 85% of them. The ten largest clones take up around 0.64% of the sample. Sequencing was carried out using PBMCs or T cells enriched from blood (not recorded which). Receptors were obtained from a woman aged 18-29 years who had recovered from COVID-19.

Details on this clone: The sample contains more than one DNA sequence encoding this CDR3. V gene TRBV6-5 combines with J gene TRBJ2-3; D is possibly TRBD2 (5 bases). The CDR3 length is 13 residues. V was cut by 0 bases and J by 6 bases, with 7 bases left in between. The V gene's germline CDR1 is MNHEY and CDR2 SVGAGI. The CDR3 loop is CASSYSRGDTQYF. Written as DNA, the CDR3 is TGTGCCAGCAGTTACTCTCGAGGGGATACGCAGTATTTT.

This clone was counted only a few times. V is TRBV12-5 and J is TRBJ1-3; D is unresolved. The V gene's germline CDR1 is LGHNT and CDR2 FRNRAP. The CDR3 has 15 residues. Trimming removed 4 bases at V and 0 bases at J, with 10 bases between. The CDR3 here is CASGSSLSSGNTIYF. The DNA for the CDR3 is TGTGCTAGTGGTTCCTCCCTGAGCTCTGGAAACACCATATATTTT.

The chain links TRBV19 to TRBJ1-6; tentatively, D is TRBD1 (5 bases). With 8 bases removed from V and 2 bases from J, the gap between germline ends came to 22 bases. The CDR3 is made up of 18 amino acids. Germline values: CDR1 LNHDA, CDR2 SQIVND (reference sequence). The CDR3 spells CASHPNRGTGTYNSPLHF. Here the CDR3 DNA reads TGTGCCAGTCACCCCAATAGGGGTACGGGTACCTATAATTCACCCCTCCACTTT.

J is TRBJ1-3 and V is TRBV6-5; D unresolved. V gave up 6 bases and J gave up 6 bases, with 12 bases separating them. The CDR3 runs 13 residues. Germline lookup yields CDR1 MNHEY and CDR2 SVGAGI. CDR3 loop: CASSPRMPNTIYF. As DNA, the CDR3 is TGTGCCAGCAGCCCCAGGATGCCAAACACCATATATTTT.

The J gene is TRBJ1-2, the V gene TRBV28; D remains unclear. Trimming left V 10 bases short and J 8 bases short, with 20 bases between. The CDR3 has 13 amino acids. The germline CDR1 and CDR2 sequences are MDHEN and SYDVKM. This chain's CDR3 is CAILTAVGGGYTF. In DNA form, the CDR3 reads TGTGCCATCCTGACCGCTGTCGGCGGCGGCTACACCTTC.

The chain recombines TRBV19 with TRBJ2-3; 8 nucleotides align to TRBD2. Germline CDR1 is LNHDA and CDR2 is SQIVND (reference sequence). This CDR3 contains 15 residues. The junction had 10 bases not matched to a gene; V was cut back by 5 bases and J by 6 bases. The CDR3: CASSSPGLGVDTQYF. The CDR3 DNA is TGTGCCAGTAGTTCACCGGGACTAGGAGTGGATACGCAGTATTTT.

The chain couples TRBV2 to TRBJ2-2, with D perhaps matching TRBD1 (5 bases). V was cut by 3 bases and J by 1 base, with 12 bases left in between. The CDR3 length is 16 residues. Per germline, CDR1 SNHLY and CDR2 FYNNEI. CDR3 protein: CASSEFMTENTGELFF. The CDR3 region has the DNA TGTGCCAGCAGTGAGTTTATGACAGAGAACACCGGGGAGCTGTTTTTT.

The rearrangement uses TRBV28 and TRBJ1-2; 11 nucleotides agree with TRBD1. CDR3 length equals 19 residues. Trimming at V came to 4 bases and at J to 1 base, leaving 14 bases not matched to a gene. CDR1 and CDR2 (germline): MDHEN, SYDVKM. This CDR3 reads CASSYKWRWDRGVNYGYTF. DNA of the CDR3: TGTGCCAGCAGTTACAAATGGAGATGGGACAGGGGGGTTAACTATGGCTACACCTTC.

The chain links TRBV2 to TRBJ1-2; 11 bases line up with TRBD1. J lost 5 bases, V lost 5 bases, and 4 bases had no gene match. The CDR3 extends over 14 amino acids. Germline-derived CDR1 and CDR2 are SNHLY and FYNNEI. As DNA, the CDR3 is TGTGCCAGCAGTCGGACAGGGGGCGATTATGGCTACACCTTC. Translated, it gives CASSRTGGDYGYTF.

Only a few counts were recorded for this clone. The sample carries other DNA sequences with the same CDR3. This rearrangement joins TRBV11-2 to TRBJ1-2, with 10 bases lining up with TRBD1. CDR1 SGHAT and CDR2 FQNNGV come from the germline V gene. The junction had 3 bases not matched to a gene; V was cut back by 3 bases and J by 2 bases. This CDR3 spans 15 amino acids. Here the CDR3 DNA reads TGTGCCAGCAGCTTGACAGGGGGCCCCAACTATGGCTACACCTTC. This translates into CASSLTGGPNYGYTF. Full variable domain (remainder filled in from reference TRBV11-2 and TRBJ1-2): EAGVAQSPRYKIIEKRQSVAFWCNPISGHATLYWYQQILGQGPKLLIQFQNNGVVDDSQLPKDRFSAERLKGVDSTLKIQPAKLEDSAVYLCASSLTGGPNYGYTFGSGTRLTVV.

The CDR3 DNA sequence: TGTGCCAGCAGGGGGGGAAGGAAACTGTTTTTT. Amino acid sequence: CASRGGRKLFF. The chain combines TRBV7-9 with TRBJ1-4, with a possible D match to TRBD1 (5 bases). Germline CDR1 SEHNR, CDR2 FQNEAQ (reference sequence). This CDR3 region has 11 residues. V lost 6 bases, J lost 11 bases, and 10 bases lay in between.

This clone is a singleton in its sample. This chain connects TRBV15 to TRBJ1-2; D unclear. The V gene's germline CDR1 is LNHNV and CDR2 YYDKDF (reference sequence). There are 16 residues in the CDR3. V lost 0 bases and J lost 6, with 17 bases in between. The CDR3 bases are TGTGCCACCAGCAGAGATCTGTCGAGGGAAGGCCATGGCTACACCTTC. This gives the protein CATSRDLSREGHGYTF.

The gene calls are TRBV7-2 and TRBJ1-5; 8 nucleotides agree with TRBD1. The trim removed 5 bases at V and 2 bases at J, leaving 5 bases unmatched. The CDR3 sequence is 15 residues long. Germline CDR1 reads SGHTA; CDR2 reads FQGNSA. CDR3 sequence (DNA): TGTGCCAGCAGCCTCACGACAGGGGGCAATCAGCCCCAGCATTTT. It codes for CASSLTTGGNQPQHF.

This clone showed up just a few times. CDR3: CASRVTVSNQPQHF. The CDR3 region has the DNA TGTGCCAGCAGGGTGACTGTAAGCAATCAGCCCCAGCATTTT. The V and J genes are TRBV6-5 and TRBJ1-5; D unresolved. The CDR3 length is 14 residues. Germline V gene data show CDR1 as MNHEY and CDR2 as SVGAGI. Trimming removed 6 bases at V and 1 base at J, with 10 bases between.

J is TRBJ1-5 and V is TRBV10-3; a weak D match, TRBD1 (6 bases). The CDR3 extends over 17 amino acids. V was clipped by 8 bases and J by 6 bases, with 26 bases between them. The germline gives CDR1 ENHRY, CDR2 SYGVKD. DNA for the CDR3: TGTGCCATCGCCCCAAATCGGGGGGCTAAAGGGAGTCAGCCCCAGCATTTT. Translated: CAIAPNRGAKGSQPQHF.

The chain recombines TRBV29-1 with TRBJ1-6; the match to TRBD1 covers 7 bases. CDR1 and CDR2 (germline): SQVTM, ANQGSEA. The CDR3 is 15 amino acids. Trimming cost V 6 bases and J 9 bases; bases outside gene matches: 14. Here the CDR3 DNA reads TGCAGCGTGCAAACAGGGGAAATCGGGATTTCACCCCTCCACTTT. Protein product: CSVQTGEIGISPLHF.

The chain links TRBV30 to TRBJ2-7; the D is unclear. CDR3 length equals 11 residues. Germline CDR1 and CDR2: GTSNPN and SVGIG (reference sequence). V was cut by 1 base and J by 2 bases, with 3 bases left in between. The CDR3 sequence: CAWSAAYEQYF. In DNA, the CDR3 is TGTGCCTGGAGTGCGGCCTACGAGCAGTACTTC.

The CDR3 DNA follows: TGTGCCAGCTCACCATCCGGCAGGGGTGGGACTGAAGCTTTCTTT. Translating it yields CASSPSGRGGTEAFF. The chain is built from TRBV18 and TRBJ1-1; tentatively, D is TRBD1 (6 bases). CDR3 length equals 15 residues. V shed 2 bases and J shed 5 bases, with 15 bases lying between them. Germline lookup yields CDR1 KGHSH and CDR2 LQKENI.

The V gene is TRBV25-1, the J gene TRBJ2-3, with D possibly TRBD2 on 7 matching bases. The CDR3 totals 17 residues. CDR1 is MGHDK and CDR2 is SYGVNS in the germline V gene. V dropped 0 bases and J dropped 1 base, with 14 bases sitting between them. CDR3 amino acids: CASSEYGGAVGTDTQYF. The CDR3 nucleotides are TGTGCCAGCAGTGAATATGGGGGGGCTGTCGGCACAGATACGCAGTATTTT.

This chain connects TRBV3-1 (or the pseudogene TRBV3-2) to TRBJ2-3, with D perhaps matching TRBD1 (5 bases). This CDR3 has 14 residues. V lost 4 bases and J 2 bases, leaving 10 bases between the germline ends. Germline loops: CDR1 LGHDT, CDR2 YNNKEL (reference sequence). The CDR3 sequence is CASSRGGFTDTQYF. The CDR3 DNA is TGTGCCAGCAGCCGGGGCGGATTCACAGATACGCAGTATTTT.

Written as DNA, the CDR3 is TGTGCCAGCTCCGTATCAGGGAACACTGAAGCTTTCTTT. Its translation is CASSVSGNTEAFF. V usage is TRBV18 and J usage is TRBJ1-1; D is unresolved. Deletions cut 6 bases from V and 1 base from J, with 9 bases between. Germline V gives CDR1 KGHSH, CDR2 LQKENI. This CDR3 is 13 amino acids long.

This chain joins TRBV2 and TRBJ2-7, with D maybe TRBD2 (6 bases). The CDR3 covers 12 residues. Germline loops: CDR1 SNHLY, CDR2 FYNNEI. V was trimmed by 7 bases and J by 3 bases, leaving 10 bases between them. DNA for the CDR3: TGTGCCAGCAAAGGGGACTTCTACGAGCAGTACTTC. As protein: CASKGDFYEQYF.

V is TRBV25-1 and J is TRBJ2-4, with D perhaps TRBD1 (6 bases). The CDR3 extends over 13 amino acids. The germline gives CDR1 MGHDK, CDR2 SYGVNS. Trimming stripped 4 bases from V and 7 bases from J, with 11 bases between. CDR3 residues: CASSARGLNIQYF. The DNA for the CDR3 is TGTGCCAGCAGTGCCAGGGGTCTCAACATTCAGTACTTC.

The table lists this clone with a count of one. The chain joins TRBV24-1 to TRBJ2-5, with D perhaps TRBD2 (6 bases). V was clipped by 5 bases and J by 5 bases, with 17 bases between them. This CDR3 comprises 15 residues. The germline gives CDR1 KGHDR, CDR2 SFDVKD. This chain's CDR3 is CATSATGTPAETQYF. The DNA for the CDR3 is TGTGCCACCAGTGCTACGGGGACTCCAGCGGAGACCCAGTACTTC.

V and J are TRBV5-1 and TRBJ2-3, with a weak D call TRBD2 (6 bases). Per the germline V gene, CDR1 is SGHRS and CDR2 is YFSETQ. CDR3 size: 14 residues. Trimming removed 4 bases from V and 2 bases from J, with 11 bases in between. CDR3 protein: CASSLASDTDTQYF. DNA of the CDR3: TGCGCCAGCAGCCTAGCTAGCGACACAGATACGCAGTATTTT.

This clone was counted a few times. The chain is built from TRBV25-1 and TRBJ1-1, with D perhaps TRBD1 (6 bases). Trimming pared 2 bases from V and 4 bases from J, leaving 14 bases between. This CDR3 region has 15 residues. Germline-derived CDR1 and CDR2 are MGHDK and SYGVNS. CDR3 region: CASSETRGGLTEAFF. The CDR3 nucleotides read TGTGCCAGCAGTGAAACTCGCGGGGGGCTCACTGAAGCTTTCTTT.

V usage is TRBV2 and J usage is TRBJ2-1; TRBD2 is a possible D gene (6 bases). The CDR3 length is 13 residues. V lost 8 bases and J lost 5, with 13 bases in between. Per the germline V gene, CDR1 is SNHLY and CDR2 is FYNNEI. The CDR3 sequence is CASGGWVDNEQFF. The CDR3 DNA follows: TGTGCCAGCGGGGGGTGGGTGGACAATGAGCAGTTCTTC.